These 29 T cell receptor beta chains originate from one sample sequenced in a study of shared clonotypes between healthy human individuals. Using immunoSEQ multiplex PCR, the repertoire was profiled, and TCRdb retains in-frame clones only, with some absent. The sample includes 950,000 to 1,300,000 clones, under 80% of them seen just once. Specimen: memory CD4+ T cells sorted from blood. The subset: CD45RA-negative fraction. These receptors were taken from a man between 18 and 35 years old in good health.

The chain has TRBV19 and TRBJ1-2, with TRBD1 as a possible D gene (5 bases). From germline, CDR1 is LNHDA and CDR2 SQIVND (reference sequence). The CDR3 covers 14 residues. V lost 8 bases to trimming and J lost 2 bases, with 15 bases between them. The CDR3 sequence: CASRTLQANYGYTF. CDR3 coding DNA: TGTGCCAGTCGCACTCTACAGGCGAACTATGGCTACACCTTC.

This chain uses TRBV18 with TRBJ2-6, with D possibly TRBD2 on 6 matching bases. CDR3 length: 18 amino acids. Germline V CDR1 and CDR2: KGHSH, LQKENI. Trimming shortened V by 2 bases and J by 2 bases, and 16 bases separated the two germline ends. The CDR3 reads CASSPGTGVTPGANVLTF. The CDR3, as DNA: TGTGCCAGCTCACCAGGTACGGGGGTTACACCTGGGGCCAACGTCCTGACTTTC.

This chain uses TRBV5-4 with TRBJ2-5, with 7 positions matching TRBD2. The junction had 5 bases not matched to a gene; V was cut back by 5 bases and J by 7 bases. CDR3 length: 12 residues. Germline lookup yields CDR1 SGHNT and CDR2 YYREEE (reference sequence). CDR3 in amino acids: CASRGEGRTQYF. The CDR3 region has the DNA TGTGCCAGCAGGGGGGAGGGGAGGACCCAGTACTTC.

The CDR3 is CASSPQSPLSGNTIYF. CDR3 nucleotide sequence: TGTGCCAGCTCACCACAATCACCCTTATCTGGAAACACCATATATTTT. The chain couples TRBV18 to TRBJ1-3; D uncertain. Germline V gene data show CDR1 as KGHSH and CDR2 as LQKENI. This CDR3 is built from 16 residues. Deletions cut 1 base from V and 1 base from J, with 11 bases between.

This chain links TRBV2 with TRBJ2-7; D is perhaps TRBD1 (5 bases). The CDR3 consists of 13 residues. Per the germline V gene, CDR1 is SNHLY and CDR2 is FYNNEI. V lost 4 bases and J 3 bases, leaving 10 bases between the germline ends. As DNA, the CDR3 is TGTGCCAGCAGTGCTAGTCAGGGCTACGAGCAGTACTTC. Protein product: CASSASQGYEQYF.

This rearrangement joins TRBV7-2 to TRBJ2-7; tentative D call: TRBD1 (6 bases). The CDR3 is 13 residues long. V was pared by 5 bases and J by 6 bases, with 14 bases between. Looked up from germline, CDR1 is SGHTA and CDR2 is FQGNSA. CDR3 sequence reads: CASSPRQAAEQYF. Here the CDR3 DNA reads TGTGCCAGCAGCCCCCGACAGGCGGCCGAGCAGTACTTC. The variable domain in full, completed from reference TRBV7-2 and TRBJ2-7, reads GAGVSQSPSNKVTEKGKDVELRCDPISGHTALYWYRQSLGQGLEFLIYFQGNSAPDKSGLPSDRFSAERTGGSVSTLTIQRTQQEDSAVYLCASSPRQAAEQYFGPGTRLTVT.

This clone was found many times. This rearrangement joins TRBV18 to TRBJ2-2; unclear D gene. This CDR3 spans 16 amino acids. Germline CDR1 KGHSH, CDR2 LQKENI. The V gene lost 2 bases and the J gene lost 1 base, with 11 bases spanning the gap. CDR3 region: CASSPSLKKNTGELFF. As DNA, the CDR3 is TGTGCCAGCTCACCATCTTTGAAGAAGAACACCGGGGAGCTGTTTTTT.

The chain's CDR3 is CASSWGLAGNEQFF. The CDR3 region has the DNA TGTGCCAGCAGCTGGGGACTAGCGGGGAATGAGCAGTTCTTC. The V gene is TRBV7-2, the J gene TRBJ2-1; 13 bases map to TRBD2. The CDR3 is 14 residues long. The V segment lost 4 bases and the J segment 7 bases; nucleotides outside the gene matches: 1. Germline V CDR1 and CDR2: SGHTA, FQGNSA.

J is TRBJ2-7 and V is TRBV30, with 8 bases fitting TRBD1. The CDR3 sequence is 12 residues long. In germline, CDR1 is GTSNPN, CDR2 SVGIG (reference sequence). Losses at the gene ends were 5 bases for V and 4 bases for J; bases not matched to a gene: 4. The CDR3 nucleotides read TGTGCCTGGCCGGACAGGGTATACGAGCAGTACTTC. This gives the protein CAWPDRVYEQYF.

CDR3 sequence: CAWNPATGGGNTIYF. The CDR3 bases are TGTGCCTGGAACCCAGCCACAGGGGGCGGAAACACCATATATTTT. The rearrangement joins TRBV30 to TRBJ1-3; TRBD1 matches 9 bases. The CDR3 totals 15 residues. The V gene's germline CDR1 is GTSNPN and CDR2 SVGIG (reference sequence). Unmatched junction bases numbered 8, after V lost 4 bases and J lost 4 bases.

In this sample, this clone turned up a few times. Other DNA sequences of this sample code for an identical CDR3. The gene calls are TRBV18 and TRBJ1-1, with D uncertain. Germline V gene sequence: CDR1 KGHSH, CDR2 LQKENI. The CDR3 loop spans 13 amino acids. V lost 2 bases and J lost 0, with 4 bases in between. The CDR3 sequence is CASSPTLNTEAFF. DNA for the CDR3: TGTGCCAGCTCACCAACACTGAACACTGAAGCTTTCTTT.

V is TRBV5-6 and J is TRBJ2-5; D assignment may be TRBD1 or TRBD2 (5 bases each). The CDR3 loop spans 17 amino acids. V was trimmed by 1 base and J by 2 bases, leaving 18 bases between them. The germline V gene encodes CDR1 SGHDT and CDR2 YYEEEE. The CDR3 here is CASSLSGTWWRQETQYF. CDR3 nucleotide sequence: TGTGCCAGCAGCTTGTCTGGGACGTGGTGGCGTCAAGAGACCCAGTACTTC.

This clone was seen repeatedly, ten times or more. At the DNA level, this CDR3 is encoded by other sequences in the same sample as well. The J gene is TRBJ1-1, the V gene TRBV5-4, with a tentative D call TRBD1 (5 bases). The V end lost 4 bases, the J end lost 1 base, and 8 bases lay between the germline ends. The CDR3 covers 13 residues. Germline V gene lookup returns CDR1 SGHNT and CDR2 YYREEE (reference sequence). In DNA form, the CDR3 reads TGTGCCAGCAGCGTTGACAGGAACACTGAAGCTTTCTTT. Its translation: CASSVDRNTEAFF.

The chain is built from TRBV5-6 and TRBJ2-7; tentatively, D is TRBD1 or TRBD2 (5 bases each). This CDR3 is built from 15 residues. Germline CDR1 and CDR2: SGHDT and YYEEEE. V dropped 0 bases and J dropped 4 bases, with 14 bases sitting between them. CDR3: CASSLGEGRIYEQYF. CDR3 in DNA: TGTGCCAGCAGCTTGGGTGAGGGGCGGATATACGAGCAGTACTTC.

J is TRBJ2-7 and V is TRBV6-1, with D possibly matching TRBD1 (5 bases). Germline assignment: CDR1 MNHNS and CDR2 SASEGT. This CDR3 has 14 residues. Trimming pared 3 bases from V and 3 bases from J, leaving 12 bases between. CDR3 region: CASSDVQGYYEQYF. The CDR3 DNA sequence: TGTGCCAGCAGTGATGTCCAGGGATACTACGAGCAGTACTTC.

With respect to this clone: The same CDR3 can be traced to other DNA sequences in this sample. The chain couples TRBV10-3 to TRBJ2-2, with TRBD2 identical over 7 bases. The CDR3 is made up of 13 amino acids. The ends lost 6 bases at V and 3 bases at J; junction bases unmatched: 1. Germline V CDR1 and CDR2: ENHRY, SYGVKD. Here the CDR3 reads CAIRGGDTGELFF. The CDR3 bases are TGTGCCATCAGGGGAGGGGACACCGGGGAGCTGTTTTTT.

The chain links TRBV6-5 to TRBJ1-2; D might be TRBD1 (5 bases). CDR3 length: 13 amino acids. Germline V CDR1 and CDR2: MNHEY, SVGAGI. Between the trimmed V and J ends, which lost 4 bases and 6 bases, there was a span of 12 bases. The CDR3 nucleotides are TGTGCCAGCAGTTTCAGGGTGGGGCATGGCTACACCTTC. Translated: CASSFRVGHGYTF.

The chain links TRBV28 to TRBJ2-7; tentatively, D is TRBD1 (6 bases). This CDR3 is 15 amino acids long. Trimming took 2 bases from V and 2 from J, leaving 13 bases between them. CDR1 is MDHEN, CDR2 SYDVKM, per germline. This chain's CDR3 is CASSLGQLGAYEQYF. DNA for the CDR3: TGTGCCAGCAGTTTAGGACAGCTCGGGGCCTACGAGCAGTACTTC.

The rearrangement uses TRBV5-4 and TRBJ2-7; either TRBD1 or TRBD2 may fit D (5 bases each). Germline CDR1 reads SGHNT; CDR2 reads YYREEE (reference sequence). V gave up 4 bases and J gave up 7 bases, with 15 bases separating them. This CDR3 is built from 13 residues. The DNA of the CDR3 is TGTGCCAGCAGCACTCGGGACCCGGGGGAGCAGTACTTC. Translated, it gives CASSTRDPGEQYF.

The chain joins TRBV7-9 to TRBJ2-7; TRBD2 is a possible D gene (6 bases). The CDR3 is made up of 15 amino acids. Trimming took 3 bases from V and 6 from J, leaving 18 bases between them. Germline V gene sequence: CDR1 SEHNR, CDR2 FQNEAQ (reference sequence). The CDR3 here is CASSLTSGLSIEQYF. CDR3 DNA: TGTGCCAGCAGCTTGACCTCGGGACTCTCTATCGAGCAGTACTTC.

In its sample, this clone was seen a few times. The CDR3 sequence: CASSLTWGHLGESSYEQYF. As DNA, the CDR3 is TGTGCCAGCAGTTTAACGTGGGGACACCTCGGGGAAAGCTCCTACGAGCAGTACTTC. The rearrangement joins TRBV28 to TRBJ2-7, with TRBD1 as a possible D gene (6 bases). The ends were cut back, 2 bases at V and 0 bases at J, with 23 bases in the middle. Germline V gene sequence: CDR1 MDHEN, CDR2 SYDVKM. The CDR3 extends over 19 amino acids.

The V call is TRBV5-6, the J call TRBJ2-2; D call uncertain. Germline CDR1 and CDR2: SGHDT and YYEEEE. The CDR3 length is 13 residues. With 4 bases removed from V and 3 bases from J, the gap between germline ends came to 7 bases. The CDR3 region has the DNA TGTGCCAGCAGCCCCAAGGACACCGGGGAGCTGTTTTTT. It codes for CASSPKDTGELFF.

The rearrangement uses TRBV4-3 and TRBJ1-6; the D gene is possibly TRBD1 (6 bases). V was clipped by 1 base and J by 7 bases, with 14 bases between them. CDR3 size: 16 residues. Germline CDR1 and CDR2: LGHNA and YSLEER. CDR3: CASSQVQGSRNSPLHF. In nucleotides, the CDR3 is TGCGCCAGCAGCCAAGTCCAGGGGTCGAGGAATTCACCCCTCCACTTT.

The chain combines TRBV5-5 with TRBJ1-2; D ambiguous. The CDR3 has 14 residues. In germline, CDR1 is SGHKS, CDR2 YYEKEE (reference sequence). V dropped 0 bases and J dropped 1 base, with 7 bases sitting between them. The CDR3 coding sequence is TGTGCCAGCAGCTTGGAGGCAGTTAACTATGGCTACACCTTC. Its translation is CASSLEAVNYGYTF.

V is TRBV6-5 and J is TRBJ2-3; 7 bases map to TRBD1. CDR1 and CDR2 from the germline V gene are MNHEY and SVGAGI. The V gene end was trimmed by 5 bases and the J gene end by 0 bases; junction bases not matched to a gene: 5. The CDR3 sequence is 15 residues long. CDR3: CASSPGQASTDTQYF. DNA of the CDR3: TGTGCCAGCAGTCCCGGACAGGCGAGCACAGATACGCAGTATTTT.

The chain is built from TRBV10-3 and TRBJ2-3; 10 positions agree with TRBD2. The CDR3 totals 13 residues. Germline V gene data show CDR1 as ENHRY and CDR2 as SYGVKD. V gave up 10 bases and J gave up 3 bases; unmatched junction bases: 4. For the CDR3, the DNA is TGTGCCACCCCTAGCGGGGGAACAGATACGCAGTATTTT. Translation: CATPSGGTDTQYF.

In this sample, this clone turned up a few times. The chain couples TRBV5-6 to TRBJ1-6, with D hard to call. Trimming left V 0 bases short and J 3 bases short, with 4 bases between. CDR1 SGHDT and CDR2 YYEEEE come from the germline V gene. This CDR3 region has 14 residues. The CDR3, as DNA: TGTGCCAGCAGCTTGGTGAGCTATAATTCACCCCTCCACTTT. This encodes CASSLVSYNSPLHF.

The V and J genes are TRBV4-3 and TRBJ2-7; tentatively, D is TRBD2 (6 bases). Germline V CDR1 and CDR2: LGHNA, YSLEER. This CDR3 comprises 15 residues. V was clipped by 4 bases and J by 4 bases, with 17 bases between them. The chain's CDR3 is CASSLRRESIYEQYF. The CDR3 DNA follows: TGCGCCAGCAGCCTCAGGAGGGAGTCCATATACGAGCAGTACTTC.

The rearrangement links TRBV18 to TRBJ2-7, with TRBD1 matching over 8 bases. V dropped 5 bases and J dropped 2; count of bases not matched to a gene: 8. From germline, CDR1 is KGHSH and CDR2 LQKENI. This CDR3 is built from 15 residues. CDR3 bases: TGTGCCAGCTCAGGAAGGGACAGGAATACCTACGAGCAGTACTTC. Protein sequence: CASSGRDRNTYEQYF.